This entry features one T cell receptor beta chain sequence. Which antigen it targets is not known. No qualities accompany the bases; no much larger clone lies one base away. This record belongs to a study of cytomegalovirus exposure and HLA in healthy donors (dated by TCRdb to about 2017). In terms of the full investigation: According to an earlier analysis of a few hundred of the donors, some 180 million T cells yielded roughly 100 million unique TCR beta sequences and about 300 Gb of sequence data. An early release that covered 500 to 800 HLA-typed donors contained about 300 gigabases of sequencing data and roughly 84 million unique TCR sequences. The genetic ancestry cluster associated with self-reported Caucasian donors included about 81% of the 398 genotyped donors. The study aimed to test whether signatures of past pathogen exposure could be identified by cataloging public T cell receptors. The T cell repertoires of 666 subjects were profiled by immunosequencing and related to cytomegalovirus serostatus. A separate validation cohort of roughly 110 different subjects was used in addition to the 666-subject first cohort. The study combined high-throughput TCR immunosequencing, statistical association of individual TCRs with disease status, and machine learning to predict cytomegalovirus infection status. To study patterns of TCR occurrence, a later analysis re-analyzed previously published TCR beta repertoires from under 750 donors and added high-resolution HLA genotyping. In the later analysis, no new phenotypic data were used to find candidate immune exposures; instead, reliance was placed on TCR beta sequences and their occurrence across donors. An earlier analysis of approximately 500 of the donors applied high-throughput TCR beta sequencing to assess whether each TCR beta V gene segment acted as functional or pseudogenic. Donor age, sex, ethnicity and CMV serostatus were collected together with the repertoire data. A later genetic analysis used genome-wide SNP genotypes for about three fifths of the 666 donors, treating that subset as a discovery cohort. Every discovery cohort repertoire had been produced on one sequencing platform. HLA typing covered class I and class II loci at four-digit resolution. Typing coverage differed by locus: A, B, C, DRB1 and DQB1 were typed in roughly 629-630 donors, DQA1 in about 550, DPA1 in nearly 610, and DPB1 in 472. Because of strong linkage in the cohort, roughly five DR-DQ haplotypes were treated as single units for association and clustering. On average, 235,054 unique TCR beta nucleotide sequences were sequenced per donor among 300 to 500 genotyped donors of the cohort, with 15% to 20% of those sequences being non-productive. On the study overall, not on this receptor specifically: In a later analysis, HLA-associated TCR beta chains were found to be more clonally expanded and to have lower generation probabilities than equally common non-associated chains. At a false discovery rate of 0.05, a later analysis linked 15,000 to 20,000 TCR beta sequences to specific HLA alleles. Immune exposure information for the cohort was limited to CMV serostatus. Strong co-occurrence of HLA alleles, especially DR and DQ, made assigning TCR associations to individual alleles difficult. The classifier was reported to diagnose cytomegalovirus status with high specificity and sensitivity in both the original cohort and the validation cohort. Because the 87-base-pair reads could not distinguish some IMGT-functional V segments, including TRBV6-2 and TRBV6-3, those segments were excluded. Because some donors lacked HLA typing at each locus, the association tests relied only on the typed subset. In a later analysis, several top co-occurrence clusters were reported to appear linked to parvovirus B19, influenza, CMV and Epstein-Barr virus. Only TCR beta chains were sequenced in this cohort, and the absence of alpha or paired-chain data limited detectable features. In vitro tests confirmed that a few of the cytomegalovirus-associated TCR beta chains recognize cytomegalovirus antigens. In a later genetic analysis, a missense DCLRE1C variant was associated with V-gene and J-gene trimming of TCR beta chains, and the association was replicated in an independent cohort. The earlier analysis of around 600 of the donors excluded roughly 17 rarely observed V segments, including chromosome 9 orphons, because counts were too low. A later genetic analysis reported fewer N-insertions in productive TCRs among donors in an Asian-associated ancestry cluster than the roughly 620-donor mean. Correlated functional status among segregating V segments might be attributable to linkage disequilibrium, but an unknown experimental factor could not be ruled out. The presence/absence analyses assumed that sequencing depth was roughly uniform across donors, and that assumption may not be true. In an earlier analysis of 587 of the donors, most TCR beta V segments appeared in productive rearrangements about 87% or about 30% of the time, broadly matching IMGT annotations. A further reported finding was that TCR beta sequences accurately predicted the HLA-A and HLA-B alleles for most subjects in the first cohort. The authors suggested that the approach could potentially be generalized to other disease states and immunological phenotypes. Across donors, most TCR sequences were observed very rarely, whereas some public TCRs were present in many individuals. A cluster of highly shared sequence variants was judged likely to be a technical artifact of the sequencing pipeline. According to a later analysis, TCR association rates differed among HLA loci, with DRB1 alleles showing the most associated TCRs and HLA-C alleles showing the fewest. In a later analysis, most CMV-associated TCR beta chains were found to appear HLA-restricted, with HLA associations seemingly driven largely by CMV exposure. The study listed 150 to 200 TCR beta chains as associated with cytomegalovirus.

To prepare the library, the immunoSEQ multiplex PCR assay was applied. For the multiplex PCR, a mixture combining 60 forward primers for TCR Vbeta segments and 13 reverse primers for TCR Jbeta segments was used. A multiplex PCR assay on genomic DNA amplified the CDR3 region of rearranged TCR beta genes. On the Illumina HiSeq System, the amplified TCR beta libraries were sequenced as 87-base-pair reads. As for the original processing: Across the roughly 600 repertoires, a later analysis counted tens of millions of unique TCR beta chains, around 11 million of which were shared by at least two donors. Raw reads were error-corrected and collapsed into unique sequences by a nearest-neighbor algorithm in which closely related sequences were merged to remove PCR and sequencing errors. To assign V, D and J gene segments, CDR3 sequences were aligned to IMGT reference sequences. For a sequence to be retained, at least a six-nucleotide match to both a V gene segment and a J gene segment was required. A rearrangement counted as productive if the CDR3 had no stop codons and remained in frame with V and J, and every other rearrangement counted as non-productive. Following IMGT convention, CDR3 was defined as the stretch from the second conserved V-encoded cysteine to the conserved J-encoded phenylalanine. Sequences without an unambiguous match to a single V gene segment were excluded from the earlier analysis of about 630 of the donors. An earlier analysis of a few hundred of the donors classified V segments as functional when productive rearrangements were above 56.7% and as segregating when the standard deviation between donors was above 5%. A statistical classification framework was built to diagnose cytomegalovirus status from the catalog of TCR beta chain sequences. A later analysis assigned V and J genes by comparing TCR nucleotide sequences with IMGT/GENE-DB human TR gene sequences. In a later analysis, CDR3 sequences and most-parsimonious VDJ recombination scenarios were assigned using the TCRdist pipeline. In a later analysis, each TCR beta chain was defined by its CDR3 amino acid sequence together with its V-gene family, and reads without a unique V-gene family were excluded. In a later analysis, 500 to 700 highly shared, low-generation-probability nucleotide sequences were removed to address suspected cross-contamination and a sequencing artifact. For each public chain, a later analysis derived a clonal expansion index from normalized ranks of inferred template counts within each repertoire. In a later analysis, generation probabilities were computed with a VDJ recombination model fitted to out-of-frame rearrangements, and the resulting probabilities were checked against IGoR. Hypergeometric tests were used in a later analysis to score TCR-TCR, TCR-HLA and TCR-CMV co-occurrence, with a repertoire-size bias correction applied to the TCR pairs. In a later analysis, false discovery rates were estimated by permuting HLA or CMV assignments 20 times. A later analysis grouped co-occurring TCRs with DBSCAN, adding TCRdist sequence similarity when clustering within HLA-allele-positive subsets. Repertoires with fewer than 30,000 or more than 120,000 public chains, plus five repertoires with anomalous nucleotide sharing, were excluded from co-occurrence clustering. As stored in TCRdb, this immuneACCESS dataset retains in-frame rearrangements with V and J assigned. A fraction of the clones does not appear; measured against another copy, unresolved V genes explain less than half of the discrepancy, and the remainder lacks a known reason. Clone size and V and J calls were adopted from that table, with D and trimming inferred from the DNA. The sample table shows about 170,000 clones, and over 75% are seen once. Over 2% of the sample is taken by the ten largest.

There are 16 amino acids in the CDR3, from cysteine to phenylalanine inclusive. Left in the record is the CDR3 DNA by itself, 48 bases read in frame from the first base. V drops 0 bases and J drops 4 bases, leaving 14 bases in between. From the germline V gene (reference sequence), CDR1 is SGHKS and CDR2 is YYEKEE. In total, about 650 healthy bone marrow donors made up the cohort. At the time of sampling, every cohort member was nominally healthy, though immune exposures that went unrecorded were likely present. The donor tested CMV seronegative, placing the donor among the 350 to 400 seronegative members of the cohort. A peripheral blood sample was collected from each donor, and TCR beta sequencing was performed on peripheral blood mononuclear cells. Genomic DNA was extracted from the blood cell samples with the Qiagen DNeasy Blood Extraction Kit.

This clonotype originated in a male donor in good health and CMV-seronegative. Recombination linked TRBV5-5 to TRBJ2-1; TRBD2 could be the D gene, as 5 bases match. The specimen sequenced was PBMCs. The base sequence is TGTGCCAGCAGCTTGGTATTGTCAGACTATTACAATGAGCAGTTCTTC. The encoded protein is CASSLVLSDYYNEQFF.